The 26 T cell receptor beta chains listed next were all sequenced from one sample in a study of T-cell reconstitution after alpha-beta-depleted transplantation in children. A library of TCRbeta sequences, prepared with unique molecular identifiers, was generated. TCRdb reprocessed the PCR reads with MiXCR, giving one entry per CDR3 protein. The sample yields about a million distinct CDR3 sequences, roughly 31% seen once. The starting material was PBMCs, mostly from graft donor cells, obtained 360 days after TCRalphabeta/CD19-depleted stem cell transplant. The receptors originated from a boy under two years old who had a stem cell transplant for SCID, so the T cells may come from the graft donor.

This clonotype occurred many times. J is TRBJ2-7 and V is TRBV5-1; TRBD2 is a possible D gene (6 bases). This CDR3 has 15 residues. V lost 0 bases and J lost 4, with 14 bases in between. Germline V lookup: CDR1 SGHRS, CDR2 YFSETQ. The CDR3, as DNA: TGCGCCAGCAGCTTGGCCGGGACTCCCACTTACGAGCAGTACTTC. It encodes CASSLAGTPTYEQYF.

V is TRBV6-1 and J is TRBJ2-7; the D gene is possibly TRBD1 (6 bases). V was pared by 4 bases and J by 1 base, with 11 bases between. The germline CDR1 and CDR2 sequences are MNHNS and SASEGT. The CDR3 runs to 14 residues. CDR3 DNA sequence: TGTGCCAGCAGTGTCGTGACAGGTTCCTACGAGCAGTACTTC. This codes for CASSVVTGSYEQYF.

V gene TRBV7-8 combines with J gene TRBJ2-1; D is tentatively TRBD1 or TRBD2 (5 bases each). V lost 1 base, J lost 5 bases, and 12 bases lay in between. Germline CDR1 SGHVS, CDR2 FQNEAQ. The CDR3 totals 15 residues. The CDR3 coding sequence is TGTGCCAGCAGCTTAGTGTGGGGGACCAACAATGAGCAGTTCTTC. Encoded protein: CASSLVWGTNNEQFF.

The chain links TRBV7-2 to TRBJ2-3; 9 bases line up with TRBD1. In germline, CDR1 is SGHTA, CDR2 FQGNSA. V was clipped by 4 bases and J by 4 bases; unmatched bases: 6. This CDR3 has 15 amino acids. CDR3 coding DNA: TGTGCCAGCAGCTGGGACAGGGTGCGGGCAGATACGCAGTATTTT. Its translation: CASSWDRVRADTQYF.

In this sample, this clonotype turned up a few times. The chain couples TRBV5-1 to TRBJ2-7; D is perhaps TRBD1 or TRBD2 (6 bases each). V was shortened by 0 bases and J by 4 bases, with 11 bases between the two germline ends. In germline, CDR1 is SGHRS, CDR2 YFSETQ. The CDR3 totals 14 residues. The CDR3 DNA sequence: TGCGCCAGCAGCTTGGACAGGGAGGAGTACGAGCAGTACTTC. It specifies CASSLDREEYEQYF.

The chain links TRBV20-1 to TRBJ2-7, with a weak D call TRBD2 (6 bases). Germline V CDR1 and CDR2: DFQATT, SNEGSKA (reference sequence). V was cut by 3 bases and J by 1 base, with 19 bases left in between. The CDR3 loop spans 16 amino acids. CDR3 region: CSASYNPSAASYEQYF. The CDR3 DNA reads TGCAGTGCTAGTTATAATCCTAGCGCAGCATCCTACGAGCAGTACTTC.

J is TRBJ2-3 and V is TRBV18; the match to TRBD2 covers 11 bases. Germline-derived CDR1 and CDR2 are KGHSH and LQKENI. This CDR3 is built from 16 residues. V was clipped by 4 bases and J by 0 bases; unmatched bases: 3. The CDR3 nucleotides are TGTGCCAGCTCACGACCTAGCGGGGGGAGCACAGATACGCAGTATTTT. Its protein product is CASSRPSGGSTDTQYF.

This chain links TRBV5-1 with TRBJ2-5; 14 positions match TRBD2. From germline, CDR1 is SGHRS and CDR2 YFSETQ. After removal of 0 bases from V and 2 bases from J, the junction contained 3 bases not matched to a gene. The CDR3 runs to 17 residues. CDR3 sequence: CASSLGGLAGGQETQYF. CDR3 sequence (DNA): TGCGCCAGCAGCTTGGGTGGACTAGCGGGGGGACAAGAGACCCAGTACTTC.

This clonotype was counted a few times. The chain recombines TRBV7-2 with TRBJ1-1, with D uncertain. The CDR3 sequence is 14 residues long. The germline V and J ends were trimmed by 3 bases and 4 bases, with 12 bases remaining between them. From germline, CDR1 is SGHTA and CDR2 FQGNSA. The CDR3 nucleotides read TGTGCCAGCAGCTTTACCACTGTCAGCACTGAAGCTTTCTTT. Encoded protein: CASSFTTVSTEAFF.

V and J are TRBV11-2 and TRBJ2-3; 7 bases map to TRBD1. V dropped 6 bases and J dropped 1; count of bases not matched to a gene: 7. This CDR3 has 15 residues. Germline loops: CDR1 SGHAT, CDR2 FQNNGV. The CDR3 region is CASRTQGQGTDTQYF. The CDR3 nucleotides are TGTGCCAGCAGAACACAGGGGCAGGGCACAGATACGCAGTATTTT.

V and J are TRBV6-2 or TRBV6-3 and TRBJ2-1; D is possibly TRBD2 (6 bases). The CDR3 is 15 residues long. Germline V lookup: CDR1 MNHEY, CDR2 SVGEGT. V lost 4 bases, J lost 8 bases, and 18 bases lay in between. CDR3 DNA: TGTGCCAGCAGTTCCCCGGGTAGCGGCCTATATGAGCAGTTCTTC. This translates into CASSSPGSGLYEQFF.

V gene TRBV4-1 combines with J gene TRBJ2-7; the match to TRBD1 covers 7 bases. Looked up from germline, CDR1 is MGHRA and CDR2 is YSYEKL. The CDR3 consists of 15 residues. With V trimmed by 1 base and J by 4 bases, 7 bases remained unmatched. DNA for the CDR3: TGCGCCAGCAGCCAAGGACAGGGCATTTTTTACGAGCAGTACTTC. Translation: CASSQGQGIFYEQYF.

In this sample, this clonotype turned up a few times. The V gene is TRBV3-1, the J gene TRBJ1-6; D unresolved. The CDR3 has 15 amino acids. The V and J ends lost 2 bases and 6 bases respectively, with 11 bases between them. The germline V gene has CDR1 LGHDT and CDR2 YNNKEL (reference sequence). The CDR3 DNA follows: TGTGCCAGCAGCCAATGGACGGCAGCTAATTCACCCCTCCACTTT. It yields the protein CASSQWTAANSPLHF.

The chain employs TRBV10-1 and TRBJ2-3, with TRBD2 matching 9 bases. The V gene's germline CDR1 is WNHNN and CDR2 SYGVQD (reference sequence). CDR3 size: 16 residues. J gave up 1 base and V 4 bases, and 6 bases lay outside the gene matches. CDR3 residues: CASSVSVAGGTDTQYF. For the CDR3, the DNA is TGCGCCAGCAGTGTTTCCGTAGCGGGGGGCACAGATACGCAGTATTTT.

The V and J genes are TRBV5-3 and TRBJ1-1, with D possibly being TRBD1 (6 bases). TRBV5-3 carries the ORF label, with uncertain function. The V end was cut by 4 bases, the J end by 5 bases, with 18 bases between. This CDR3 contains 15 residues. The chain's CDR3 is CARSKRWRGRTEAFF. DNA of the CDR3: TGTGCCAGAAGCAAGCGTTGGAGGGGGAGAACTGAAGCTTTCTTT.

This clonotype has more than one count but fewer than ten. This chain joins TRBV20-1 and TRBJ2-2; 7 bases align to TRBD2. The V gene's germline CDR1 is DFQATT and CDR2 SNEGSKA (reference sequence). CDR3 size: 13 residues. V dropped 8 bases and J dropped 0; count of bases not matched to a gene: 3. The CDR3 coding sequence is TGCAGTATTGGGGGGGCGAACACCGGGGAGCTGTTTTTT. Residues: CSIGGANTGELFF.

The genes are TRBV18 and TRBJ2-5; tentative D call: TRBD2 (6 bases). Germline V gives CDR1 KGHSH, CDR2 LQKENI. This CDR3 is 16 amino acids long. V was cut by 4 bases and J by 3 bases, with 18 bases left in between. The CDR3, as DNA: TGTGCCAGCTCACGCCTGGAAATGGCTAGCGAAGAGACCCAGTACTTC. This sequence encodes CASSRLEMASEETQYF.

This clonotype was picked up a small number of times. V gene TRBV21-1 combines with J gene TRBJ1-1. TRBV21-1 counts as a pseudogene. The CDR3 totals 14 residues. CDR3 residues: CASSKGGGPLEAFF. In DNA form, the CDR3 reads TGTGCCAGCAGCAAAGGGGGAGGGCCCCTTGAAGCTTTCTTT.

The CDR3, as DNA: TGTGCCAGCAGCCGCACTAGGACTTTCTTCTACGAGCAGTACTTC. Translated, it gives CASSRTRTFFYEQYF. The chain links TRBV3-1 to TRBJ2-7; tentative D call: TRBD2 (5 bases). The CDR3 covers 15 residues. The germline gives CDR1 LGHDT, CDR2 YNNKEL (reference sequence). V lost 4 bases to trimming and J lost 3 bases, with 16 bases between them.

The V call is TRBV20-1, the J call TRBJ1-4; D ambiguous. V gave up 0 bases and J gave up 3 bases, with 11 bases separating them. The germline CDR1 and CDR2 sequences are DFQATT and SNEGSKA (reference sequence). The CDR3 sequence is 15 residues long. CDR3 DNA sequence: TGCAGTGCTAGAGATGAGGCAAGATCTAATGAAAAACTGTTTTTT. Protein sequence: CSARDEARSNEKLFF.

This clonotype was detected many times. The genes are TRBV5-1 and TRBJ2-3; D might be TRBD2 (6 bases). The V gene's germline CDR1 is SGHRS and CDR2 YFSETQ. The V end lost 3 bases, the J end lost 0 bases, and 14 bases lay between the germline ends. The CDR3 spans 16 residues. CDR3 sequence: CASSSGDGPSTDTQYF. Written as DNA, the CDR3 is TGCGCCAGCAGCTCGGGGGACGGACCTAGCACAGATACGCAGTATTTT.

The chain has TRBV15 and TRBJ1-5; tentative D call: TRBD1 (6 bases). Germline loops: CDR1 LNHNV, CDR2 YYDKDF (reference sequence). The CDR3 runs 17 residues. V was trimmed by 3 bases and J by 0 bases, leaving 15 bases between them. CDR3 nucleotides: TGTGCCACCAGCAGCACACTCACAGGGTATAGCAATCAGCCCCAGCATTTT. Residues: CATSSTLTGYSNQPQHF.

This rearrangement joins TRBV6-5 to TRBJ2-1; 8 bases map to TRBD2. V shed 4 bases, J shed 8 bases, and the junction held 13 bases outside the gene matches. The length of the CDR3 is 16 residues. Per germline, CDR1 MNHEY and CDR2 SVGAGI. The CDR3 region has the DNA TGTGCCAGCAGTTCACGGGCGGGGGGCGCTCTCGATGAGCAGTTCTTC. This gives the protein CASSSRAGGALDEQFF.

The CDR3 loop is CSARVGKGDTQYF. CDR3 nucleotides: TGCAGTGCTAGAGTGGGCAAGGGGGATACGCAGTATTTT. The rearrangement joins TRBV20-1 to TRBJ2-3, with D possibly matching TRBD1 (5 bases). Germline values: CDR1 DFQATT, CDR2 SNEGSKA (reference sequence). The germline V and J ends were trimmed by 1 base and 6 bases, with 11 bases remaining between them. CDR3 length: 13 residues.

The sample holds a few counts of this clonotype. The CDR3 DNA is TGCAGTGCTAAGCCCTCTGGGGCCAACGTCCTGACTTTC. This codes for CSAKPSGANVLTF. This chain joins TRBV20-1 and TRBJ2-6; D not certain. This CDR3 contains 13 residues. V lost 4 bases and J lost 0, with 4 bases in between. Germline V gives CDR1 DFQATT, CDR2 SNEGSKA (reference sequence).

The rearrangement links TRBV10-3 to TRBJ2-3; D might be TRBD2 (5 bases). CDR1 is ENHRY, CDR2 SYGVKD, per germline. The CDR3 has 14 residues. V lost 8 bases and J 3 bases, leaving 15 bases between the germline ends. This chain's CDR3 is CAIRIGGPTDTQYF. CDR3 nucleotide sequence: TGTGCCATCCGGATCGGCGGGCCAACAGATACGCAGTATTTT.